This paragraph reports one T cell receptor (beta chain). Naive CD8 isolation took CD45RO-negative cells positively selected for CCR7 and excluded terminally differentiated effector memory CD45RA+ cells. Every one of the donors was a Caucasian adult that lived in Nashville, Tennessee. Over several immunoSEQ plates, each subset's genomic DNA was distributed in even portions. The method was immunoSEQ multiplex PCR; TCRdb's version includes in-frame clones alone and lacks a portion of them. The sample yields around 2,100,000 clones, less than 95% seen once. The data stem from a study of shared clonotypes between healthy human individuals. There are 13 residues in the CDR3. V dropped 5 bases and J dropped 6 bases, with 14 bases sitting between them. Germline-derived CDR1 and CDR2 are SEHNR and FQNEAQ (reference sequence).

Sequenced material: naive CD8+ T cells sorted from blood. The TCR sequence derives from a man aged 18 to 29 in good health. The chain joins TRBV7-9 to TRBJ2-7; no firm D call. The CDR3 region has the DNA TGTGCCAGCAGCGGACCGGGTGGGCTCGAGCAGTACTTC. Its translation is CASSGPGGLEQYF.